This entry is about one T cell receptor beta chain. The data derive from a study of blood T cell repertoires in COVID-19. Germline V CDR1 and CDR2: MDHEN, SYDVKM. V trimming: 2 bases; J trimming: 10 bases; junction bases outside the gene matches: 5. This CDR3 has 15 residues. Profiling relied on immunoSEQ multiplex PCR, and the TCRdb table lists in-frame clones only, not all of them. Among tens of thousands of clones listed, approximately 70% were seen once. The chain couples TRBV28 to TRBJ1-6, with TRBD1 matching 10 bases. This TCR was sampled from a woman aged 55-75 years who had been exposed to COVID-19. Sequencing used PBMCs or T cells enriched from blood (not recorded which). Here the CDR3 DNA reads TGTGCCAGCAGTTTAAGACAGGGGGCCTCGTCACCCCTCCACTTT. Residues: CASSLRQGASSPLHF.